These T cell receptor beta chains were read from a single sample in a study of OX40 agonist ivuxolimab in advanced cancers. Data came from immunoSEQ multiplex PCR; TCRdb stores just in-frame clones and leaves some out. The table has over 55,000 clones, about 86% seen once. The input for sequencing was CD4+ or CD8+ T cells sorted from blood, taken in a trial of the OX40 agonist ivuxolimab. These receptors were collected from an adult with an advanced solid tumor such as melanoma, head and neck, liver or kidney cancer. The CDR3 runs from the conserved cysteine through the conserved F or W. A D gene is named only where the DNA matches it firmly. Only some rows state a clone size, as once, few, many or a class for expanded clones.

D | J | size | V | DNA | CDR3
- | TRBJ2-4 | - | TRBV11-2 | TGTGCCAGCAGCTTAGCACGGGGCGGCAAAAACATTCAGTACTTC | CASSLARGGKNIQYF
- | TRBJ2-2 | - | TRBV9 | TGTGCCAGCAGCGTAGTCAAAGCGGACGGGGCGAACACCGGGGAGCTGTTTTTT | CASSVVKADGANTGELFF
- | TRBJ2-2 | - | TRBV7-2 | TGTGCCAGCAGCTTAGCCTATTCCACAGGGTTCACCGGGGAGCTGTTTTTT | CASSLAYSTGFTGELFF
- | TRBJ1-4 | - | TRBV5-4 | TGTGCCAGCAGCCATCCCCTGGGACACCCCGGAGGTGAAAAACTGTTTTTT | CASSHPLGHPGGEKLFF
- | TRBJ2-1 | - | TRBV14 | TGTGCCAGCAGCCTACGAAATGAGCAGTTCTTC | CASSLRNEQFF
TRBD1 | TRBJ2-7 | - | TRBV18 | TGTGCCAGCTCACGACAAAACCCGTGGACAGGAATCTTCTCCTACGAGCAGTACTTC | CASSRQNPWTGIFSYEQYF
- | TRBJ2-2 | - | TRBV7-2 | TGTGCCAGCAGCTTACTCGACACCGGGGAGCTGTTTTTT | CASSLLDTGELFF
TRBD1 | TRBJ1-5 | - | TRBV12-5 | TGTGCTAGCGGTTTGGTGGTCTTCGGACAGGGAGGTTCGCCCCAGCATTTT | CASGLVVFGQGGSPQHF
- | TRBJ1-1 | - | TRBV6-6 | TGTGCCAGCAGTTACGAGGGCAGTGGGAACACTGAAGCTTTCTTT | CASSYEGSGNTEAFF
- | TRBJ1-2 | - | TRBV19 | TGTGCCAGTAGTATACCAGGGATATATGTCTATGGCTACACCTTC | CASSIPGIYVYGYTF
- | TRBJ1-5 | medium-sized | TRBV2 | TGTGCCAGCAGCGGCCAGAGTCAATGGCCCCAGCATTTT | CASSGQSQWPQHF
- | TRBJ2-7 | - | TRBV7-8 | TGTGCCAGCAGCAACTCAGGGTCGGGGGAGCAGTACTTC | CASSNSGSGEQYF
- | TRBJ1-5 | - | TRBV2 | TGTGCCAGCAAGGATCAGAGCAATCAGCCCCAGCATTTT | CASKDQSNQPQHF
- | TRBJ1-4 | - | TRBV7-9 | TGTGCCACCTCTAACTTCGCTGCAACTAATGAAAAACTGTTTTTT | CATSNFAATNEKLFF
- | TRBJ2-3 | - | TRBV28 | TGTGCCAGCATCAGTAATCACAATACGCAGTATTTT | CASISNHNTQYF
TRBD1 | TRBJ2-4 | - | TRBV5-1 | TGCGCCAGCAGTCCAGGGGGAGCCAAAAACATTCAGTACTTC | CASSPGGAKNIQYF
- | TRBJ1-1 | - | TRBV7-2 | TGTGCCAGCAGCTTATGGTGGAACGCTGAAGCTTTCTTT | CASSLWWNAEAFF
TRBD1 | TRBJ1-5 | once | TRBV10-3 | TGTGCCACCTCTCAAGGGGGCACTCAGCCCCAGCATTTT | CATSQGGTQPQHF